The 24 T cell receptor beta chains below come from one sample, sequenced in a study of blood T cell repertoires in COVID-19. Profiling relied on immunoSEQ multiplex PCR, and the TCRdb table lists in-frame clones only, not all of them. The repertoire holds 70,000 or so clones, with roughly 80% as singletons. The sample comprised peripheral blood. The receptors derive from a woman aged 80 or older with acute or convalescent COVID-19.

CDR3 amino acids: CASSSGGTEYGYTF. The CDR3 DNA reads TGTGCCAGCAGTTCCGGAGGGACAGAGTATGGCTACACCTTC. The V call is TRBV6-5, the J call TRBJ1-2; 7 positions agree with TRBD1. This CDR3 region has 14 residues. Per the germline V gene, CDR1 is MNHEY and CDR2 is SVGAGI. The V gene end was trimmed by 4 bases and the J gene end by 5 bases; junction bases not matched to a gene: 7.

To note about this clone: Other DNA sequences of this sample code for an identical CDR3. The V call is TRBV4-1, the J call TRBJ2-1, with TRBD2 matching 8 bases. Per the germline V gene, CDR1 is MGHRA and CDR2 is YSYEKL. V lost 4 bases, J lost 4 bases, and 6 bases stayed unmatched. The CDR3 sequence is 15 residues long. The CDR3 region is CASSRGTSRYNEQFF. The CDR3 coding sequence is TGCGCCAGCAGCCGAGGGACTAGTCGTTACAATGAGCAGTTCTTC.

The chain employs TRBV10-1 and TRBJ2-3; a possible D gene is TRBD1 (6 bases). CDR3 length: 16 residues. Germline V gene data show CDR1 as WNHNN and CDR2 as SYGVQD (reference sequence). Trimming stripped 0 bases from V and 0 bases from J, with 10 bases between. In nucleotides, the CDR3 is TGCGCCAGCAGTGAGTCGGACAGTACTAGCACAGATACGCAGTATTTT. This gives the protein CASSESDSTSTDTQYF.

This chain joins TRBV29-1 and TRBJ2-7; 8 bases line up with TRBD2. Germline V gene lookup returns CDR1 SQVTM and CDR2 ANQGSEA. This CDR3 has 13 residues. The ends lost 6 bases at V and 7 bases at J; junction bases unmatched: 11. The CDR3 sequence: CSVHGGGVYEQYF. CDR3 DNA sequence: TGCAGCGTACACGGGGGGGGAGTCTATGAGCAGTACTTC.

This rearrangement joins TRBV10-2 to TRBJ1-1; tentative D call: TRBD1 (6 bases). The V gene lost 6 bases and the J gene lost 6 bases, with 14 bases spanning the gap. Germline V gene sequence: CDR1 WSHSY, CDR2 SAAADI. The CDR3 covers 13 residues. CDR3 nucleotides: TGCGCCAGCAGAGCCCAGGGGCTCGCTGAAGCTTTCTTT. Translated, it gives CASRAQGLAEAFF.

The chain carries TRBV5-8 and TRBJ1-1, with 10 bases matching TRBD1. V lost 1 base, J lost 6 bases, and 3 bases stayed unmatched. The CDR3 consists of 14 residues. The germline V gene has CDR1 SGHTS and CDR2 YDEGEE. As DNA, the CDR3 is TGTGCCAGCAGCTTGCGTGGGACAGGGGCTGAAGCTTTCTTT. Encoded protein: CASSLRGTGAEAFF.

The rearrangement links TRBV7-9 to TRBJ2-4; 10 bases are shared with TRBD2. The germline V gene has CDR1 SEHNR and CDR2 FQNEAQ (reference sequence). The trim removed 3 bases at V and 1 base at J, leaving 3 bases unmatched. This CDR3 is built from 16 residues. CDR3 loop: CASSLTGLAAKNIQYF. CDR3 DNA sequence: TGTGCCAGCAGCTTGACGGGACTAGCGGCCAAAAACATTCAGTACTTC.

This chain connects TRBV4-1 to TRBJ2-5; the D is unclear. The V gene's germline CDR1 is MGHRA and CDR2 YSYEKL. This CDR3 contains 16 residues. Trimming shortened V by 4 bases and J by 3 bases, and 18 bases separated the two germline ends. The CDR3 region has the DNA TGCGCCAGCAGCCTTAGGCCCCCTCGACGGGAAGAGACCCAGTACTTC. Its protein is CASSLRPPRREETQYF.

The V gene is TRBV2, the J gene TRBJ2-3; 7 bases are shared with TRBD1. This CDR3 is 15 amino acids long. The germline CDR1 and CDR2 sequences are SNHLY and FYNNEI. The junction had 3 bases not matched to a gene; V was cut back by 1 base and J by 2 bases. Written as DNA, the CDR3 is TGTGCCAGCAGTGAAGACAGGGGATTCACAGATACGCAGTATTTT. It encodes CASSEDRGFTDTQYF.

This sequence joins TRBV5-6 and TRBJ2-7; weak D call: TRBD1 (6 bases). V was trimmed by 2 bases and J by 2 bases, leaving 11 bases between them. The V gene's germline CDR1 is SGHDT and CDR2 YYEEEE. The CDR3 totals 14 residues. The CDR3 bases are TGTGCCAGCAGCTTAGACAGGCGGGCCTACGAGCAGTACTTC. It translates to CASSLDRRAYEQYF.

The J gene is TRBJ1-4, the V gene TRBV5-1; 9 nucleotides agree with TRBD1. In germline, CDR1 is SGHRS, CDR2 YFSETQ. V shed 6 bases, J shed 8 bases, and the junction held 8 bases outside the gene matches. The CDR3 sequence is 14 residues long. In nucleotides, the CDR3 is TGCGCCAGCAACTCGGGACAGGGAGACGAAAAACTGTTTTTT. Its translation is CASNSGQGDEKLFF.

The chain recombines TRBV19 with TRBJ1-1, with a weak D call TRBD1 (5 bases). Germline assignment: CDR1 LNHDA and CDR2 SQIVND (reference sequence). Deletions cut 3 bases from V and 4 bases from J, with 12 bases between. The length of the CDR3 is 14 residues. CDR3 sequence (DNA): TGTGCCAGTAGTATTTTGGGGCAGGGCACTGAAGCTTTCTTT. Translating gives CASSILGQGTEAFF.

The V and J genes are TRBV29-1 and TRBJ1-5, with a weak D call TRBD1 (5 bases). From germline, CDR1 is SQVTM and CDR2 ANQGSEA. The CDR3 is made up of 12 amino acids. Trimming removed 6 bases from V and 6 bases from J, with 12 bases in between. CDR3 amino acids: CSVQEGTQPQHF. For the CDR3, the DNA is TGCAGCGTGCAGGAGGGGACTCAGCCCCAGCATTTT.

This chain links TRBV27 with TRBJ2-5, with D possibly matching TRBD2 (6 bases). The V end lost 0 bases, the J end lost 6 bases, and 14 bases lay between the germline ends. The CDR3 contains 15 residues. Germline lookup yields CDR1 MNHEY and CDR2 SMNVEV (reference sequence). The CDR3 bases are TGTGCCAGCAGTTTATCGCGGGGAATCGGAAAGACCCAGTACTTC. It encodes CASSLSRGIGKTQYF.

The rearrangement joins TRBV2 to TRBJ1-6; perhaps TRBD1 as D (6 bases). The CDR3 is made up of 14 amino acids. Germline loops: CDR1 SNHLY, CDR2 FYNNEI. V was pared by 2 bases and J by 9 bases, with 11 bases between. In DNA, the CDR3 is TGTGCCAGCAGTGAAAGGGGAGGGGGTTCACCCCTCCACTTT. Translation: CASSERGGGSPLHF.

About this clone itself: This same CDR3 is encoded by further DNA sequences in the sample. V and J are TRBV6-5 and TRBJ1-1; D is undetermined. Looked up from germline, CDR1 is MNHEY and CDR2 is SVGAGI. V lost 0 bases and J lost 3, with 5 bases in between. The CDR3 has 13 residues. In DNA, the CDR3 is TGTGCCAGCAGTTACTCCGCGGACACTGAAGCTTTCTTT. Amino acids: CASSYSADTEAFF.

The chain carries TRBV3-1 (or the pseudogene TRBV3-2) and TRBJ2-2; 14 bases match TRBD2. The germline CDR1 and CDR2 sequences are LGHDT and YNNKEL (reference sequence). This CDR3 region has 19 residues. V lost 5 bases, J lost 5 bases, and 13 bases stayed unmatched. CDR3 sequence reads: CASSATATSGGGWTGELFF. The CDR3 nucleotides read TGTGCCAGCAGCGCCACCGCGACTAGCGGGGGGGGTTGGACCGGGGAGCTGTTTTTT.

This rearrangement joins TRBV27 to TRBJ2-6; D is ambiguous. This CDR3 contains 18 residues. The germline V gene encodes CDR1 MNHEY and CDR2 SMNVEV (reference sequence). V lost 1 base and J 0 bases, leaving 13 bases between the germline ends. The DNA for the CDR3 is TGTGCCAGCAGTTTATTCAAAACGGTGAGCTCTGGGGCCAACGTCCTGACTTTC. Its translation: CASSLFKTVSSGANVLTF. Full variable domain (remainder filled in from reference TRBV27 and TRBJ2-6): EAQVTQNPRYLITVTGKKLTVTCSQNMNHEYMSWYRQDPGLGLRQIYYSMNVEVTDKGDVPEGYKVSRKEKRNFPLILESPSPNQTSLYFCASSLFKTVSSGANVLTFGAGSRLTVL.

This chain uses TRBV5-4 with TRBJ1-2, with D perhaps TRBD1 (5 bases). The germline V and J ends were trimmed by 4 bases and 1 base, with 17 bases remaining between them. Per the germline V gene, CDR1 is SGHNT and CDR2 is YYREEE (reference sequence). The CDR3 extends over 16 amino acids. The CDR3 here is CASSPWGDRRNYGYTF. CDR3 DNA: TGTGCCAGCAGCCCCTGGGGCGACCGCCGTAACTATGGCTACACCTTC.

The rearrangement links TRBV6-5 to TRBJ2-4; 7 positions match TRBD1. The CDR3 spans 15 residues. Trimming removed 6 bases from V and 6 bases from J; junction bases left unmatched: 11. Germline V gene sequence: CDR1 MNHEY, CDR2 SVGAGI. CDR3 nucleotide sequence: TGTGCCAGCAGGGCCTTGGACAGGCCACCAAACATTCAGTACTTC. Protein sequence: CASRALDRPPNIQYF.

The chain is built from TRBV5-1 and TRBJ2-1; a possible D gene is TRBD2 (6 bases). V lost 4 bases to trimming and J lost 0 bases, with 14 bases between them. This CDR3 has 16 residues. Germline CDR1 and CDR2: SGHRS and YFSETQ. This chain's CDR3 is CASSDEGRSSYNEQFF. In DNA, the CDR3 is TGCGCCAGCAGCGATGAGGGGAGGAGCTCCTACAATGAGCAGTTCTTC.

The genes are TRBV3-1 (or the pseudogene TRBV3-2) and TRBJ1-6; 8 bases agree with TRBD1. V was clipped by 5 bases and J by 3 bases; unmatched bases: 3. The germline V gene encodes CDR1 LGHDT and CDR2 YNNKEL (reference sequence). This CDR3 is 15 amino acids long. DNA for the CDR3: TGTGCCAGCAGCGGCGGACAGGGCTATAATTCACCCCTCCACTTT. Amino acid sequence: CASSGGQGYNSPLHF.

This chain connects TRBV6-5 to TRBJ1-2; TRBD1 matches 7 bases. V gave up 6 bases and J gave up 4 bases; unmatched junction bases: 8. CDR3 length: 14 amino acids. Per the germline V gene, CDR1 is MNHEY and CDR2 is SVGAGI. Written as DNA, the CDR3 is TGTGCCAGCAGGGACAGGACCTCAATCTATGGCTACACCTTC. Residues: CASRDRTSIYGYTF.

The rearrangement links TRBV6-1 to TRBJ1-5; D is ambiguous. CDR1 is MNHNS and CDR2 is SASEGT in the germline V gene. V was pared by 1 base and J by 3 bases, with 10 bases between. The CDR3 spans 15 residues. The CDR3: CASSEDGSNNQPQHF. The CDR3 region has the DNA TGTGCCAGCAGTGAAGACGGGTCTAACAATCAGCCCCAGCATTTT.